The clone carrying this T cell receptor (beta chain) has at least ten counts. Its antigen remains unknown. Beta-chain TCR CDR3 regions were amplified from RNA transcripts. Following a first-round RT-PCR that used HTBI primers, a second-round multiplex PCR was carried out. MiXCR, run by TCRdb on the multiplex PCR reads, gives a single entry per CDR3 protein. The repertoire has about 620,000 distinct CDR3 sequences, about 24% of them found once; the top ten carry approximately 7%. V was cut by 4 bases and J by 4 bases, with 16 bases left in between. The CDR3 is 15 residues long. Looked up from germline, CDR1 is SGHAT and CDR2 is FQNNGV. This specimen comes from a study of Graves' ophthalmopathy and Graves' hyperthyroidism. Study outcomes and limitations: Sensitivity reached roughly 70% and specificity about 78% when the model predicted ophthalmopathy progression.

Newly diagnosed, the hyperthyroidism patients had under 2 months' duration and were aged 18 to 65. Physicians reached a diagnosis by relying on clinical symptoms, serum thyroxine, TRAb, thyroid ultrasound and orbital computed tomography. Someone took the PBMCs out of approximately 10 ml of fresh peripheral blood. The receptor's source is a woman between 18 and 29 years old with stable Graves' hyperthyroidism. Some clones in this sample may be carry-over from other donors' samples. This chain joins TRBV11-2 and TRBJ1-1; D is possibly TRBD1 (6 bases). Sample: peripheral blood. CDR3 sequence: CASSSNRGAGTEAFF. As DNA, the CDR3 is TGTGCCAGCAGCTCAAACCGGGGGGCTGGCACTGAAGCTTTCTTT.